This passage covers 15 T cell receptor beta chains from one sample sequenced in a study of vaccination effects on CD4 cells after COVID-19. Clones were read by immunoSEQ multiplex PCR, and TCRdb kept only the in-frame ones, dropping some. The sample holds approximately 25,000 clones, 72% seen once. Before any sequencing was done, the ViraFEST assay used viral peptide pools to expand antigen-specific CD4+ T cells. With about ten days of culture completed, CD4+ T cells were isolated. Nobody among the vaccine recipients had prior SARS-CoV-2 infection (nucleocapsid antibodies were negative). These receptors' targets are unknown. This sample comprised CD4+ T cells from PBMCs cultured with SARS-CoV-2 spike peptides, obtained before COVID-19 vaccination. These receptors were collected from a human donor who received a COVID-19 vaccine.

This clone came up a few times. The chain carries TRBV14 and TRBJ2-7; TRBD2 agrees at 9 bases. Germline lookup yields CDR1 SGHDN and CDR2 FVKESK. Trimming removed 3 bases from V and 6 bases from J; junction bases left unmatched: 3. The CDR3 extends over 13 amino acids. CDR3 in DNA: TGTGCCAGCAGCCAGAATAGCGGGGGCGAGCAGTACTTC. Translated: CASSQNSGGEQYF.

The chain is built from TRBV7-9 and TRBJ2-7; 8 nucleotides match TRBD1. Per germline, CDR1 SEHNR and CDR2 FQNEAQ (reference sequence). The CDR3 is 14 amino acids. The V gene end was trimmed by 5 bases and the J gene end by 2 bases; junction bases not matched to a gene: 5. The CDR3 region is CASSLQTGAYEQYF. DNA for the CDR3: TGTGCCAGCAGCCTACAGACAGGGGCCTACGAGCAGTACTTC.

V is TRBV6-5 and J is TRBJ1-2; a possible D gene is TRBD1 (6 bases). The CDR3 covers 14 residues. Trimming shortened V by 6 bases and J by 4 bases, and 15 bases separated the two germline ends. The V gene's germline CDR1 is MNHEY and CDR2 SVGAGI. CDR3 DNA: TGTGCCAGCAGAGCTCCAGACAGGTTCTATGGCTACACCTTC. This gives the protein CASRAPDRFYGYTF.

CDR3 region: CASSFDRVETQYF. DNA of the CDR3: TGTGCCAGCAGCTTTGACAGGGTTGAGACCCAGTACTTC. The rearrangement joins TRBV5-4 to TRBJ2-5; 7 nucleotides match TRBD1. The CDR3 sequence is 13 residues long. Losses at the gene ends were 2 bases for V and 5 bases for J; bases not matched to a gene: 3. Germline CDR1 and CDR2: SGHNT and YYREEE (reference sequence).

The CDR3 nucleotides are TGTGCCTGGAGTCCGGGACAGGTCTATGGCTACACCTTC. Its translation is CAWSPGQVYGYTF. The genes are TRBV30 and TRBJ1-2; TRBD1 agrees at 8 bases. Per the germline V gene, CDR1 is GTSNPN and CDR2 is SVGIG (reference sequence). This CDR3 comprises 13 residues. V dropped 2 bases and J dropped 4; count of bases not matched to a gene: 3. The variable domain in full, with the rest retrieved from reference TRBV30 and TRBJ1-2, is SQTIHQWPATLVQPVGSPLSLECTVEGTSNPNLYWYRQAAGRGLQLLFYSVGIGQISSEVPQNLSASRPQDRQFILSSKKLLLSDSGFYLCAWSPGQVYGYTFGSGTRLTVV.

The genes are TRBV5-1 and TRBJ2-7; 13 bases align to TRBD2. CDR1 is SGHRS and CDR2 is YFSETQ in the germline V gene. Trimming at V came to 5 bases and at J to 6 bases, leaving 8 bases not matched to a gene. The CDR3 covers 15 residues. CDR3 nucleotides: TGCGCCAGCAGAACCTCGGGACTAGCGGGACCCGAGCAGTACTTC. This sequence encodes CASRTSGLAGPEQYF.

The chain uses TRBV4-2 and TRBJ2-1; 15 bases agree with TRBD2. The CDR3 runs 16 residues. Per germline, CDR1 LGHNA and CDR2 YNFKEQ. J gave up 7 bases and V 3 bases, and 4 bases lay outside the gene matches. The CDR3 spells CASSQGLAGGTNEQFF. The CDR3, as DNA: TGTGCCAGCAGCCAGGGACTAGCGGGAGGTACGAATGAGCAGTTCTTC.

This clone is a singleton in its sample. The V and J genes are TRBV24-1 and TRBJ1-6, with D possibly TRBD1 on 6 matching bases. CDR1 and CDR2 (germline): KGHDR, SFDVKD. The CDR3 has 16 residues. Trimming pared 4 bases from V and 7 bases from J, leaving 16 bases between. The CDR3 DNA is TGTGCCACCAGTGAGGAAAGGGGGGTCCTGAATTCACCCCTCCACTTT. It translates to CATSEERGVLNSPLHF.

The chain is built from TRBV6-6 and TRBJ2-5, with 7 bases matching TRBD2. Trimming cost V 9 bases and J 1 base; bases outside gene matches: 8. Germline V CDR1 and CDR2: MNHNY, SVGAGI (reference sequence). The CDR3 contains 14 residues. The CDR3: CASSSGAFQETQYF. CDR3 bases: TGTGCCAGTTCAAGCGGGGCCTTCCAAGAGACCCAGTACTTC.

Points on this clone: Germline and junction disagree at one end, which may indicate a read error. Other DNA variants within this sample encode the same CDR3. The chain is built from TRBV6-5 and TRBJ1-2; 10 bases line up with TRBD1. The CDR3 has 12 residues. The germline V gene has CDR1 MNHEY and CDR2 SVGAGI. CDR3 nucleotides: TGTGCCAGCAGTTACGCGGGACAGGGGCTGGACTTC. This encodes CASSYAGQGLDF.

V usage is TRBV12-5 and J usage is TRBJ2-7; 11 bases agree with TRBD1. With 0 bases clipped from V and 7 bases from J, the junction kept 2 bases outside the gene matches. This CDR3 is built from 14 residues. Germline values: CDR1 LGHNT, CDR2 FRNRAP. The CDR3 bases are TGTGCTAGTGGTTTGGTTGGGACAGGGGGAGAGCAGTACTTC. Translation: CASGLVGTGGEQYF.

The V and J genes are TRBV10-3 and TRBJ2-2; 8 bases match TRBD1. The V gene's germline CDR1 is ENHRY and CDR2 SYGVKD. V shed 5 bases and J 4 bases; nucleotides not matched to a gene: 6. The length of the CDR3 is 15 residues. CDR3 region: CAISRGQGGTGELFF. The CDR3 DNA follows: TGTGCCATCAGTAGAGGACAGGGTGGCACCGGGGAGCTGTTTTTT.

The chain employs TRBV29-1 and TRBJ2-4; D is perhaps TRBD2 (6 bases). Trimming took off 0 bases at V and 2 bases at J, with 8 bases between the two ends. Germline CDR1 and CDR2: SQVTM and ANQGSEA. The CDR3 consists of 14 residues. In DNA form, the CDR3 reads TGCAGCGTTGAAGAGGCGGGAACCAAAAACATTCAGTACTTC. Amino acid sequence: CSVEEAGTKNIQYF.

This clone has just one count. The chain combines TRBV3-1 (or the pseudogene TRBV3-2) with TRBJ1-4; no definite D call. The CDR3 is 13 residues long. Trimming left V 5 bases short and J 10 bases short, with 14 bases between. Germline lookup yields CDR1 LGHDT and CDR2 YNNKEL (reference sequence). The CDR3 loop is CASSGSTEGKLFF. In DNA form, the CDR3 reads TGTGCCAGCAGCGGGAGCACAGAAGGAAAACTGTTTTTT.

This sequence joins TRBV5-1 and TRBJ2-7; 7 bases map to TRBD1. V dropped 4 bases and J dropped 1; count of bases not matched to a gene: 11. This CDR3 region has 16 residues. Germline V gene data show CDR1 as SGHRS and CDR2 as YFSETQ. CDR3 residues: CASSPAGGRPSYEQYF. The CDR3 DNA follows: TGCGCCAGCAGCCCGGCAGGGGGAAGGCCGTCCTACGAGCAGTACTTC.